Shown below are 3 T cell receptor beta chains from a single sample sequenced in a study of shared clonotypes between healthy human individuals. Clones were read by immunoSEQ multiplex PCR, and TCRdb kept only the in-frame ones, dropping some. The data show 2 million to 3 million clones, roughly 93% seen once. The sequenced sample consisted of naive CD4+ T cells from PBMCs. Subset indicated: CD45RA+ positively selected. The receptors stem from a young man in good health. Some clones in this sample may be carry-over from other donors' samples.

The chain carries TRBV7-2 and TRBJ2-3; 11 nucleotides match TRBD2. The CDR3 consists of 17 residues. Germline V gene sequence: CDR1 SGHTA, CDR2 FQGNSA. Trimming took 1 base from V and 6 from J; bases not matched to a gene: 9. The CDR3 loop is CASSLVGLAGGRDTQYF. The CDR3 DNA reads TGTGCCAGCAGCTTAGTGGGGCTAGCGGGAGGACGGGATACGCAGTATTTT. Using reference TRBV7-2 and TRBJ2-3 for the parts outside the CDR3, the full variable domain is GAGVSQSPSNKVTEKGKDVELRCDPISGHTALYWYRQSLGQGLEFLIYFQGNSAPDKSGLPSDRFSAERTGGSVSTLTIQRTQQEDSAVYLCASSLVGLAGGRDTQYFGPGTRLTVL.

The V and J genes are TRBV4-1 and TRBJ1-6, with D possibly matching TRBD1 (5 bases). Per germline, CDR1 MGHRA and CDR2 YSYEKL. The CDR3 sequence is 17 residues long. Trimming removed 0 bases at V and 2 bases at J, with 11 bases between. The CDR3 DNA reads TGCGCCAGCAGCCAAGACCCGGGACGGGCCTATAATTCACCCCTCCACTTT. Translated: CASSQDPGRAYNSPLHF.

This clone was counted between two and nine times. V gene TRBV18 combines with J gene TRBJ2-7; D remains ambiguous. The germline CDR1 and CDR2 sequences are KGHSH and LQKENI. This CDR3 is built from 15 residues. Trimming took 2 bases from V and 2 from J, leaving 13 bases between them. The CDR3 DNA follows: TGTGCCAGCTCACCAATTCGAGGCAGTACCTACGAGCAGTACTTC. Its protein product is CASSPIRGSTYEQYF.